The 5 T cell receptor beta chains below all came from one sample that was sequenced in a study of shared clonotypes between healthy human individuals. Here immunoSEQ multiplex PCR was the method, and the copy in TCRdb shows in-frame clones only, minus some. This table has more than 2 million clones, approximately 96% appearing once. Specimen: naive CD4+ T cells sorted from blood. Subset given: CD45RA+ positively selected. The source of these receptors is a man between 18 and 35 years old in good health.

The chain recombines TRBV5-1 with TRBJ2-7; D unclear. Looked up from germline, CDR1 is SGHRS and CDR2 is YFSETQ. Trimming pared 6 bases from V and 2 bases from J, leaving 15 bases between. The CDR3 runs 14 residues. In DNA form, the CDR3 reads TGCGCCAGCAAAAGGACCATTGGGGCCTACGAGCAGTACTTC. Translating gives CASKRTIGAYEQYF. The whole variable domain, filled in from reference TRBV5-1 and TRBJ2-7, reads KAGVTQTPRYLIKTRGQQVTLSCSPISGHRSVSWYQQTPGQGLQFLFEYFSETQRNKGNFPGRFSGRQFSNSRSEMNVSTLELGDSALYLCASKRTIGAYEQYFGPGTRLTVT.

The genes are TRBV11-2 and TRBJ1-6; D might be TRBD1 (5 bases). The germline V and J ends were trimmed by 5 bases and 9 bases, with 20 bases remaining between them. The CDR3 loop spans 16 amino acids. CDR1 and CDR2 from the germline V gene are SGHAT and FQNNGV. The CDR3 coding sequence is TGTGCCAGCAGCCCGTTATGGGGGGATCCCAGTTCACCCCTCCACTTT. It encodes CASSPLWGDPSSPLHF.

This clone was detected a few times. This sample includes further DNA sequences coding for the same CDR3. The gene calls are TRBV19 and TRBJ1-5; D remains ambiguous. This CDR3 has 12 residues. Per the germline V gene, CDR1 is LNHDA and CDR2 is SQIVND (reference sequence). Trimming removed 0 bases at V and 6 bases at J, with 3 bases between. CDR3 bases: TGTGCCAGTAGTATAGATCTTCAGCCCCAGCATTTT. Protein product: CASSIDLQPQHF.

V is TRBV18 and J is TRBJ2-1; TRBD2 matches 14 bases. J was trimmed by 6 bases and V by 4 bases; bases with no gene match: 8. CDR1 and CDR2 (germline): KGHSH, LQKENI. There are 17 residues in the CDR3. CDR3: CASSLDEGLAGANEQFF. The CDR3, as DNA: TGTGCCAGCTCACTCGACGAGGGACTAGCGGGAGCCAATGAGCAGTTCTTC.

V is TRBV6-1 and J is TRBJ1-1, with 9 bases matching TRBD1. J gave up 0 bases and V 8 bases, and 7 bases lay outside the gene matches. The CDR3 totals 15 residues. Germline V gene lookup returns CDR1 MNHNS and CDR2 SASEGT. CDR3 sequence: CASGDRAPLNTEAFF. CDR3 in DNA: TGTGCCAGCGGGGACAGGGCGCCGCTGAACACTGAAGCTTTCTTT.